This TCR beta chain was documented in a study of beta chain features in type 1 diabetes. Overall study findings and caveats: Patients' naive, central memory and regulatory TCRB repertoires appeared more alike than those of healthy donors.

All of the isolated RNA was reverse transcribed, so expressed TCRB transcripts were sequenced. It was found that naive, central memory and regulatory T cell samples averaged approximately 3.9 million reads. TCRdb keeps only in-frame clones here, not all; method: immunoSEQ multiplex PCR. This table has 450,000 or so clones, 11% appearing once. The germline V gene has CDR1 SSHAT and CDR2 FNYEAQ (reference sequence). The CDR3 sequence is 14 residues long. This clone was seen only a few times. As yet, its antigen is unknown. A read error may account for a junction end that differs from germline. The V and J genes are TRBV7-7 and TRBJ2-1; 8 bases align to TRBD2. The sample taken for sequencing was naive CD4+ T cells from blood. The sequence was collected from a woman aged 18-29 years in good health. Here the CDR3 reads CASSLRPAGDEQFF. The CDR3 DNA reads as TGTGCTAGCAGCTTACGCCCAGCGGGAGATGAGCAGTTCTTC.